The 21 T cell receptor beta chains listed next were all sequenced from one sample in a study of Ad26.COV2.S vaccination and SARS-CoV-2 variants. The treatment denotes: over 15 received Ad26.COV2.S at low or high dose, single or two shots; 5 received placebo; per-sample allocation not given. Sample collection was performed on day 63 after the first vaccine or placebo injection. Clones were read by immunoSEQ multiplex PCR, and TCRdb kept only the in-frame ones, dropping some. The top ten clones hold 9.5% to 15% of a sample with about 480,000 clones, roughly 85% of them seen once. The sequences come from peripheral blood, collected in a trial of Ad26.COV2.S vaccine versus placebo. The receptors come from a person between 18 and 65 years old who received the Ad26.COV2.S COVID-19 vaccine or a placebo.

This chain links TRBV10-3 with TRBJ2-1; D may be TRBD1 or TRBD2 (5 bases each). This CDR3 is built from 15 residues. Germline CDR1 reads ENHRY; CDR2 reads SYGVKD. V was pared by 10 bases and J by 2 bases, with 18 bases between. CDR3 sequence (DNA): TGTGCCACCAATACCGGGACCGACACCTACAATGAGCAGTTCTTC. This gives the protein CATNTGTDTYNEQFF.

V usage is TRBV28 and J usage is TRBJ2-5; D tentatively reads TRBD1 or TRBD2 (6 bases each). The CDR3 consists of 13 residues. The V end was cut by 8 bases, the J end by 11 bases, with 21 bases between. Germline CDR1 and CDR2: MDHEN and SYDVKM. The CDR3 region has the DNA TGTGCCAGCGATTCAGACGTTACAGGGACTCAGTACTTC. It translates to CASDSDVTGTQYF. Full variable domain (rest looked up from reference TRBV28 and TRBJ2-5): DVKVTQSSRYLVKRTGEKVFLECVQDMDHENMFWYRQDPGLGLRLIYFSYDVKMKEKGDIPEGYSVSREKKERFSLILESASTNQTSMYLCASDSDVTGTQYFGPGTRLLVL.

The chain carries TRBV12-3 or TRBV12-4 and TRBJ2-2; D remains unclear. This CDR3 contains 11 residues. Between the trimmed V and J ends, which lost 3 bases and 5 bases, there was a span of 1 base. The CDR3 DNA is TGTGCCAGCAGTTTTACCGGGGAGCTGTTTTTT. It specifies CASSFTGELFF.

The J gene is TRBJ2-1, the V gene TRBV11-2, with TRBD2 matching over 8 bases. With 1 base clipped from V and 9 bases from J, the junction kept 8 bases outside the gene matches. The V gene's germline CDR1 is SGHAT and CDR2 FQNNGV. The CDR3 sequence is 15 residues long. CDR3 residues: CASSLAGGPYGEQFF. CDR3 in DNA: TGTGCCAGCAGCTTAGCGGGAGGGCCTTATGGTGAGCAGTTCTTC.

The chain recombines TRBV28 with TRBJ2-7, with a possible D match to TRBD1 (6 bases). This CDR3 has 14 residues. Germline V lookup: CDR1 MDHEN, CDR2 SYDVKM. Trimming took off 6 bases at V and 3 bases at J, with 15 bases between the two ends. The CDR3 spells CASSNTGQNYEQYF. The CDR3 DNA sequence: TGTGCCAGCAGCAACACCGGACAGAACTACGAGCAGTACTTC.

V gene TRBV9 combines with J gene TRBJ1-1, with D unclear. Germline values: CDR1 SGDLS, CDR2 YYNGEE. The CDR3 extends over 12 amino acids. V lost 1 base to trimming and J lost 5 bases, with 6 bases between them. The CDR3 DNA follows: TGTGCCAGCAGCGTATTAAAGACTGAAGCTTTCTTT. Its translation: CASSVLKTEAFF.

J is TRBJ2-7 and V is TRBV28, with 11 bases aligning to TRBD2. V was clipped by 5 bases and J by 4 bases; unmatched bases: 4. The CDR3 totals 14 residues. Germline CDR1 is MDHEN and CDR2 is SYDVKM. Written as DNA, the CDR3 is TGTGCCAGCAGTAATAGCGGGAGGGCGTACGAGCAGTACTTC. Translating it yields CASSNSGRAYEQYF.

The rearrangement uses TRBV4-3 and TRBJ2-5, with 9 bases fitting TRBD2. The ends lost 0 bases at V and 9 bases at J; junction bases unmatched: 5. Looked up from germline, CDR1 is LGHNA and CDR2 is YSLEER. This CDR3 is built from 14 residues. The CDR3 loop is CASSQDRIAGAQYF. Written as DNA, the CDR3 is TGCGCCAGCAGCCAAGATCGAATAGCGGGGGCCCAGTACTTC.

In its sample, this clone was seen many times. This sample also contains other DNA sequences that code for the same CDR3. The J gene is TRBJ2-2, the V gene TRBV4-2, with 13 positions matching TRBD2. V shed 4 bases, J shed 6 bases, and the junction held 2 bases outside the gene matches. CDR1 and CDR2 from the germline V gene are LGHNA and YNFKEQ. The CDR3 contains 15 residues. CDR3 region: CASSPLAGGPGELFF. The CDR3 DNA reads TGTGCCAGCAGCCCACTAGCGGGAGGGCCCGGGGAGCTGTTTTTT.

The J gene is TRBJ2-1, the V gene TRBV5-1; 13 positions match TRBD2. The germline CDR1 and CDR2 sequences are SGHRS and YFSETQ. The ends lost 4 bases at V and 7 bases at J; junction bases unmatched: 2. This CDR3 spans 14 amino acids. The CDR3 DNA reads TGCGCCAGCAGCGGACTAGCGGGAGTTAATGAGCAGTTCTTC. Amino acid sequence: CASSGLAGVNEQFF.

The chain is built from TRBV30 and TRBJ2-7; D possibly corresponds to TRBD1 (5 bases). The CDR3 totals 12 residues. With 4 bases removed from V and 4 bases from J, the gap between germline ends came to 11 bases. The germline V gene has CDR1 GTSNPN and CDR2 SVGIG (reference sequence). CDR3 DNA sequence: TGTGCCTGGAAGGGGCCAGCGTACGAGCAGTACTTC. This sequence encodes CAWKGPAYEQYF. The full variable domain, its missing parts supplied by reference TRBV30 and TRBJ2-7, is SQTIHQWPATLVQPVGSPLSLECTVEGTSNPNLYWYRQAAGRGLQLLFYSVGIGQISSEVPQNLSASRPQDRQFILSSKKLLLSDSGFYLCAWKGPAYEQYFGPGTRLTVT.

The chain employs TRBV27 and TRBJ2-3; D remains unclear. The CDR3 runs 15 residues. The germline V gene has CDR1 MNHEY and CDR2 SMNVEV (reference sequence). Trimming shortened V by 10 bases and J by 2 bases, and 19 bases separated the two germline ends. DNA of the CDR3: TGTGCCACCATGAGGCTGGGCTTTATCACAGATACGCAGTATTTT. Protein product: CATMRLGFITDTQYF.

This chain links TRBV30 with TRBJ1-4, with 7 bases matching TRBD1. From germline, CDR1 is GTSNPN and CDR2 SVGIG (reference sequence). The ends lost 4 bases at V and 8 bases at J; junction bases unmatched: 7. This CDR3 spans 13 amino acids. Written as DNA, the CDR3 is TGTGCCTGGAAGACAGGGTTTCGCGAAAAACTGTTTTTT. It encodes CAWKTGFREKLFF. The variable domain in full, with the rest retrieved from reference TRBV30 and TRBJ1-4, is SQTIHQWPATLVQPVGSPLSLECTVEGTSNPNLYWYRQAAGRGLQLLFYSVGIGQISSEVPQNLSASRPQDRQFILSSKKLLLSDSGFYLCAWKTGFREKLFFGSGTQLSVL.

The chain combines TRBV7-9 with TRBJ2-2, with TRBD2 identical over 9 bases. J lost 1 base, V lost 6 bases, and 3 bases had no gene match. CDR1 and CDR2 from the germline V gene are SEHNR and FQNEAQ (reference sequence). This CDR3 is built from 15 residues. CDR3 residues: CASRRTSENTGELFF. The CDR3 bases are TGTGCCAGCAGAAGGACTAGCGAGAACACCGGGGAGCTGTTTTTT.

This chain joins TRBV6-2 or TRBV6-3 and TRBJ2-1; the D is unclear. This CDR3 is 16 amino acids long. V was trimmed by 4 bases and J by 3 bases, leaving 16 bases between them. The germline gives CDR1 MNHEY, CDR2 SVGEGT. The DNA of the CDR3 is TGTGCCAGCAGTTGGACGACAAGGAAGGTCTACAATGAGCAGTTCTTC. It specifies CASSWTTRKVYNEQFF.

The gene calls are TRBV20-1 and TRBJ1-1; D possibly corresponds to TRBD1 (5 bases). The CDR3 sequence is 11 residues long. Trimming stripped 3 bases from V and 4 bases from J, with 6 bases between. The V gene's germline CDR1 is DFQATT and CDR2 SNEGSKA (reference sequence). CDR3 in DNA: TGCAGTGCTAGGGGACCCACTGAAGCTTTCTTT. Amino acid sequence: CSARGPTEAFF.

In its sample, this clone was seen once. The chain couples TRBV9 to TRBJ1-2; D might be TRBD1 (6 bases). This CDR3 comprises 15 residues. V was trimmed by 2 bases and J by 6 bases, leaving 17 bases between them. Germline V gives CDR1 SGDLS, CDR2 YYNGEE. The CDR3 loop is CASSVDSTGRNGYTF. DNA of the CDR3: TGTGCCAGCAGCGTCGACTCCACAGGGAGGAATGGCTACACCTTC.

CDR3 coding DNA: TGTGCCAGCAGCTTAGGGAGGACGCCCCCCGGGGAGCTGTTTTTT. Residues: CASSLGRTPPGELFF. This sequence joins TRBV7-6 and TRBJ2-2, with D possibly matching TRBD2 (5 bases). CDR1 is SGHVS, CDR2 FNYEAQ, per germline. This CDR3 region has 15 residues. The V and J ends lost 1 base and 6 bases respectively, with 12 bases between them.

This chain connects TRBV9 to TRBJ1-4; 9 bases are shared with TRBD1. The germline gives CDR1 SGDLS, CDR2 YYNGEE. This CDR3 contains 15 residues. Losses at the gene ends were 3 bases for V and 6 bases for J; bases not matched to a gene: 6. CDR3: CASSGDRVGDEKLFF. Here the CDR3 DNA reads TGTGCCAGCAGCGGGGACAGGGTTGGGGATGAAAAACTGTTTTTT.

J is TRBJ2-5 and V is TRBV30; D might be TRBD2 (5 bases). The CDR3 consists of 15 residues. The V and J ends lost 4 bases and 9 bases respectively, with 24 bases between them. CDR1 GTSNPN and CDR2 SVGIG come from the germline V gene (reference sequence). CDR3 sequence: CAWTTPSPGYLPQYF. The DNA of the CDR3 is TGTGCCTGGACCACACCGAGCCCGGGATATTTGCCCCAGTACTTC. The full variable domain, with the rest looked up from reference TRBV30 and TRBJ2-5, is SQTIHQWPATLVQPVGSPLSLECTVEGTSNPNLYWYRQAAGRGLQLLFYSVGIGQISSEVPQNLSASRPQDRQFILSSKKLLLSDSGFYLCAWTTPSPGYLPQYFGPGTRLLVL.

This rearrangement joins TRBV14 to TRBJ2-3; 8 nucleotides match TRBD1. J gave up 3 bases and V 4 bases, and 6 bases lay outside the gene matches. CDR3 length: 15 amino acids. Germline loops: CDR1 SGHDN, CDR2 FVKESK. This chain's CDR3 is CASSRDRGWTDTQYF. The CDR3 DNA reads as TGTGCCAGCAGCCGAGACAGGGGCTGGACAGATACGCAGTATTTT.